This T cell receptor beta chain was identified in a study of T cell responses to AZD1222 COVID-19 vaccine. Study results and caveats: Spike-specific TCR breadth and depth rose after two AZD1222 doses.

The CDR3 consists of 12 residues. V was clipped by 6 bases and J by 6 bases, with 6 bases between them. Germline V gene data show CDR1 as ENHRY and CDR2 as SYGVKD. A word on this clone: Its cognate antigen is unknown.

The data were produced by immunoSEQ multiplex PCR, yet TCRdb's version contains in-frame clones alone and is incomplete. The sample has around 130,000 clones, roughly 93% seen once. The clonotype comes from an adult in good health. This chain connects TRBV10-3 to TRBJ1-6, with D possibly matching TRBD1 (6 bases). Sequenced material: peripheral blood, taken on day 0 of AZD1222 vaccination. The CDR3 loop is CAIRDSNSPLHF. The DNA of the CDR3 is TGTGCCATCAGGGACAGTAATTCACCCCTCCACTTT.